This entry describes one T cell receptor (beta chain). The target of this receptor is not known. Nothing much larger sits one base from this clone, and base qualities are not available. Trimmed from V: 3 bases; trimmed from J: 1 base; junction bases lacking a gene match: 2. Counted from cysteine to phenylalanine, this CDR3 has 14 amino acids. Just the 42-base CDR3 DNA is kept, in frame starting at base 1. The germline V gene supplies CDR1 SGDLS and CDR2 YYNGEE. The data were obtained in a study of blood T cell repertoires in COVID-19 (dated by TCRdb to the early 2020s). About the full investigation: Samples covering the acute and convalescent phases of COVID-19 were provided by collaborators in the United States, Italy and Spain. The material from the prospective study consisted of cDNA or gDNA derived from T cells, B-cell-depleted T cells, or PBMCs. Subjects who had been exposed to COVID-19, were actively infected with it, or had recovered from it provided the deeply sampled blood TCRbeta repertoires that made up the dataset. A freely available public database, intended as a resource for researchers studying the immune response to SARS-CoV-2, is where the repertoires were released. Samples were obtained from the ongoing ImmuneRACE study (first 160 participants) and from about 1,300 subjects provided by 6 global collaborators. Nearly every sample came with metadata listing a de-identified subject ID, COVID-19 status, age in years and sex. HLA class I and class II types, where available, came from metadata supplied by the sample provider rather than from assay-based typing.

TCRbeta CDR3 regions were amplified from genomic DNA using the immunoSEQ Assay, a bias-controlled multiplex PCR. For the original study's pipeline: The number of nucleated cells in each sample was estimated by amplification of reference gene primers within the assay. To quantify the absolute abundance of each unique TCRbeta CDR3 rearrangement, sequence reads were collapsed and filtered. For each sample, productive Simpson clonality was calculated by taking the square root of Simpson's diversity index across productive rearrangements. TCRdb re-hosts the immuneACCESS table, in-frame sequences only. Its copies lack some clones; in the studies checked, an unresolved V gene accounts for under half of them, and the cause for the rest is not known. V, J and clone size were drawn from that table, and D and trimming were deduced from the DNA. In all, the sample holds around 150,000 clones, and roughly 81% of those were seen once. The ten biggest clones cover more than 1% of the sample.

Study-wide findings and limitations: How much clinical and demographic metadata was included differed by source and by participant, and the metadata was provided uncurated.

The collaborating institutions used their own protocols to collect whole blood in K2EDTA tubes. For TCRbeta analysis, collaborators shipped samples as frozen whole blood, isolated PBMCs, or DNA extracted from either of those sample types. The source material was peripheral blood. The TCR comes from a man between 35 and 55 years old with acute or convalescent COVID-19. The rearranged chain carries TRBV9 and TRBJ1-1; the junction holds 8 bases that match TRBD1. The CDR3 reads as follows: CASSGGQANTEAFF. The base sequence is TGTGCCAGCAGCGGGGGACAGGCGAACACTGAAGCTTTCTTT.